This is a list of T cell receptor beta chains from one sample in a study of cytomegalovirus exposure and HLA in healthy donors. The repertoire was sequenced with immunoSEQ multiplex PCR; TCRdb's copy has only in-frame clones and lacks some. The profile shows about 140,000 clones, nearly 80% of them singletons. Sequencing was carried out using PBMCs. These receptors were collected from a male donor in good health and CMV-seronegative. Both conserved end residues are trimmed from each CDR3.

TRBJ1-1,TRBV30,AWSVQGRTEAF
.,TRBV5-6,ASSLRQGRNEQY
TRBJ2-1,TRBV19,ASSIDARGQGTEQF
TRBJ2-3,TRBV7-2,ASSLRAGGLDTQY
TRBJ1-1,TRBV6-5,ASSRTGSLNTEAF
TRBJ1-1,TRBV7-2,ASSLDGPQVTEAF
TRBJ1-1,TRBV29-1,SVVRNTEAF
TRBJ1-1,TRBV7-2,ASSSGQKEAF
TRBJ1-1,TRBV10-2,ASSETGNTEAF
TRBJ2-2,TRBV7-2,ASSLMYGDTGELF
TRBJ1-6,TRBV6-5,ASSYSIGGHSPLH
TRBJ2-5,TRBV7-8,ASSLGGVWGETQY
TRBJ2-7,TRBV6-5,ATEDRAVSYEQY
TRBJ2-7,TRBV4-3,ASSQDHGQGYEQY
TRBJ1-2,TRBV5-4,ASSIQVAGRFYT
TRBJ1-2,TRBV30,AWSFTDRGNGYT
TRBJ2-1,TRBV7-9,ASSLVVAYEQF
TRBJ1-1,TRBV6-5,ASRRQGSGSTEAF
TRBJ2-3,TRBV5-4,ASSLVADHPQY
TRBJ1-1,TRBV18,ANREGQNTEAF
TRBJ1-1,TRBV5-8,ATSLFEPTEAF
TRBJ2-7,TRBV7-2,ASSQRVGPYEQY
TRBJ1-5,TRBV6-1,ASREGGQPFNQPQH
TRBJ1-1,TRBV4-1,ASSQAAEAF